These 26 T cell receptor beta chains were all obtained from the same sample, sequenced in a study of blood T cell repertoires in COVID-19. Data came from immunoSEQ multiplex PCR; TCRdb stores just in-frame clones and leaves some out. The sample lists about 100,000 clones; less than 90% were seen once. The source material was peripheral blood. The receptors originated from a man aged 80 or over with active or convalescent COVID-19.

The CDR3 sequence: CASSSQGYEQYF. CDR3 in DNA: TGTGCCAGCAGCTCACAGGGCTACGAGCAGTACTTC. The V gene is TRBV5-4, the J gene TRBJ2-7; perhaps TRBD1 as D (6 bases). V was pared by 3 bases and J by 3 bases, with 7 bases between. CDR3 length equals 12 residues. In germline, CDR1 is SGHNT, CDR2 YYREEE (reference sequence).

The chain couples TRBV7-2 to TRBJ2-4; D possibly corresponds to TRBD1 (6 bases). Germline assignment: CDR1 SGHTA and CDR2 FQGNSA. The CDR3 has 14 amino acids. V lost 5 bases and J 6 bases, leaving 14 bases between the germline ends. CDR3 bases: TGTGCCAGCAGCCCAGGGGTTACCTTAAACATTCAGTACTTC. This translates into CASSPGVTLNIQYF.

The sample holds a few counts of this clone. The gene calls are TRBV6-2 or TRBV6-3 and TRBJ2-1; 10 bases map to TRBD2. Looked up from germline, CDR1 is MNHEY and CDR2 is SVGEGT. CDR3 length: 17 amino acids. V was pared by 2 bases and J by 7 bases, with 11 bases of the junction left unmatched. The CDR3 DNA sequence: TGTGCCAGCAGTTACGGTAATCTAGCGGGAGTAGTAAATGAGCAGTTCTTC. This gives the protein CASSYGNLAGVVNEQFF.

The V and J genes are TRBV3-1 (or the pseudogene TRBV3-2) and TRBJ2-7; D gene uncertain. The V end was cut by 4 bases, the J end by 3 bases, with 16 bases between. The length of the CDR3 is 15 residues. CDR1 and CDR2 (germline): LGHDT, YNNKEL (reference sequence). DNA for the CDR3: TGTGCCAGCAGCCTGTCGGAGATACCTTACTACGAGCAGTACTTC. Protein: CASSLSEIPYYEQYF.

This chain links TRBV5-4 with TRBJ1-2, with a weak D call TRBD1 (6 bases). In germline, CDR1 is SGHNT, CDR2 YYREEE (reference sequence). This CDR3 contains 14 residues. The V end was cut by 4 bases, the J end by 1 base, with 11 bases between. CDR3 sequence: CASSPGQINYGYTF. The CDR3 region has the DNA TGTGCCAGCAGCCCTGGACAGATTAACTATGGCTACACCTTC. The whole variable domain, filled in from reference TRBV5-4 and TRBJ1-2, reads ETGVTQSPTHLIKTRGQQVTLRCSSQSGHNTVSWYQQALGQGPQFIFQYYREEENGRGNFPPRFSGLQFPNYSSELNVNALELDDSALYLCASSPGQINYGYTFGSGTRLTVV.

V and J are TRBV7-2 and TRBJ2-7, with 8 nucleotides matching TRBD2. V lost 5 bases, J lost 2 bases, and 5 bases stayed unmatched. This CDR3 contains 14 residues. CDR1 is SGHTA, CDR2 FQGNSA, per germline. CDR3 in DNA: TGTGCCAGCAGCCCCGGGAGGGGAGCCTACGAGCAGTACTTC. Protein sequence: CASSPGRGAYEQYF.

This sequence joins TRBV5-1 and TRBJ1-1; TRBD1 matches 8 bases. J gave up 6 bases and V 3 bases, and 13 bases lay outside the gene matches. There are 16 residues in the CDR3. Germline V gene lookup returns CDR1 SGHRS and CDR2 YFSETQ. The DNA for the CDR3 is TGCGCCAGCAGCTGGACAGGGCCGGGCCCAGGACCTGAAGCTTTCTTT. Translated: CASSWTGPGPGPEAFF.

This chain links TRBV27 with TRBJ1-1; the D gene is possibly TRBD1 (5 bases). Trimming stripped 4 bases from V and 1 base from J, with 16 bases between. The CDR3 totals 16 residues. CDR1 is MNHEY, CDR2 SMNVEV, per germline (reference sequence). The DNA of the CDR3 is TGTGCCAGCAGTTCCCCACCCGGCAGGGCGAACACTGAAGCTTTCTTT. Amino acids: CASSSPPGRANTEAFF.

The CDR3: CASSPGPRGYEQYF. For the CDR3, the DNA is TGTGCCAGCAGCCCGGGCCCCAGGGGGTACGAGCAGTACTTC. The chain has TRBV7-9 and TRBJ2-7; TRBD1 matches 7 bases. Germline V lookup: CDR1 SEHNR, CDR2 FQNEAQ (reference sequence). The V gene end was trimmed by 5 bases and the J gene end by 4 bases; junction bases not matched to a gene: 8. The CDR3 is 14 amino acids.

The CDR3 bases are TGTGCCAGCAGCCTGACTAGCGGGAGGGCAAATACGCAGTATTTT. Amino acid sequence: CASSLTSGRANTQYF. This chain connects TRBV3-1 (or the pseudogene TRBV3-2) to TRBJ2-3; TRBD2 matches 14 bases. V shed 4 bases, J shed 7 bases, and the junction held 4 bases outside the gene matches. The germline CDR1 and CDR2 sequences are LGHDT and YNNKEL (reference sequence). This CDR3 is 15 amino acids long.

This clone was picked up a small number of times. The chain couples TRBV9 to TRBJ2-1, with 9 bases aligning to TRBD2. The CDR3 has 14 residues. CDR1 and CDR2 from the germline V gene are SGDLS and YYNGEE. V dropped 3 bases and J dropped 8; count of bases not matched to a gene: 6. The CDR3 coding sequence is TGTGCCAGCAGCGCGTCTAGCGGGACCTATGAGCAGTTCTTC. This translates into CASSASSGTYEQFF.

The chain is built from TRBV5-1 and TRBJ2-1, with TRBD1 matching over 8 bases. CDR1 is SGHRS, CDR2 YFSETQ, per germline. The CDR3 runs to 15 residues. The trim removed 0 bases at V and 9 bases at J, leaving 8 bases unmatched. This CDR3 is CASSLGQGARGEQFF. CDR3 bases: TGCGCCAGCAGCTTGGGTCAGGGGGCGCGGGGTGAGCAGTTCTTC.

This clone came up once. The J gene is TRBJ2-1, the V gene TRBV18, with 10 bases fitting TRBD2. The CDR3 runs 15 residues. CDR1 KGHSH and CDR2 LQKENI come from the germline V gene. V lost 3 bases to trimming and J lost 8 bases; unmatched junction nucleotides: 7. The CDR3 DNA reads TGTGCCAGCTCACCTCGCGCTAGCGGGAGCTATGAGCAGTTCTTC. It encodes CASSPRASGSYEQFF.

J is TRBJ2-5 and V is TRBV7-2; weak D call: TRBD2 (5 bases). V gave up 5 bases and J gave up 2 bases, with 15 bases separating them. CDR3 length: 15 residues. Germline loops: CDR1 SGHTA, CDR2 FQGNSA. CDR3 sequence reads: CASSVGGLLQETQYF. The CDR3 bases are TGTGCCAGCAGCGTTGGAGGACTCCTACAAGAGACCCAGTACTTC.

V usage is TRBV24-1 and J usage is TRBJ2-3; 10 positions match TRBD2. CDR1 is KGHDR and CDR2 is SFDVKD in the germline V gene. The CDR3 covers 19 residues. With V trimmed by 3 bases and J by 1 base, 12 bases remained unmatched. The CDR3 region has the DNA TGTGCCACCAGTGATCCTTCGGTAGGGACTAGCGTTGGCACAGATACGCAGTATTTT. Protein: CATSDPSVGTSVGTDTQYF.

The gene calls are TRBV7-6 and TRBJ2-2, with a weak D call TRBD2 (6 bases). Deletions cut 6 bases from V and 3 bases from J, with 14 bases between. Germline V gene sequence: CDR1 SGHVS, CDR2 FNYEAQ. This CDR3 spans 15 amino acids. CDR3 coding DNA: TGTGCCAGCAGTTATTTGGGGGGAGACACCGGGGAGCTGTTTTTT. Translated, it gives CASSYLGGDTGELFF.

J is TRBJ1-2 and V is TRBV29-1; no clear D. The V end was cut by 7 bases, the J end by 4 bases, with 25 bases between. Germline V lookup: CDR1 SQVTM, CDR2 ANQGSEA. The CDR3 runs to 16 residues. The CDR3 region has the DNA TGCAGCGACGACTTACTTTATCGTCCCCCGGGCTATGGCTACACCTTC. It translates to CSDDLLYRPPGYGYTF.

V is TRBV4-2 and J is TRBJ2-7; 7 bases align to TRBD2. V gave up 0 bases and J gave up 4 bases; unmatched junction bases: 9. The germline V gene encodes CDR1 LGHNA and CDR2 YNFKEQ. This CDR3 is 16 amino acids long. The CDR3 nucleotides read TGTGCCAGCAGCCAAGACCGAGCGAGCGGGACTTACGAGCAGTACTTC. It is translated as CASSQDRASGTYEQYF.

CDR3 nucleotide sequence: TGTGCCACCAGCAGAGGGGGGCAAGACTCTGAAGCTTTCTTT. Its translation: CATSRGGQDSEAFF. This chain connects TRBV15 to TRBJ1-1, with D possibly matching TRBD1 (6 bases). Germline V lookup: CDR1 LNHNV, CDR2 YYDKDF (reference sequence). The CDR3 has 14 residues. V was cut by 1 base and J by 6 bases, with 12 bases left in between. The entire variable domain, with the rest obtained from reference TRBV15 and TRBJ1-1, is as follows: DAMVIQNPRYQVTQFGKPVTLSCSQTLNHNVMYWYQQKSSQAPKLLFHYYDKDFNNEADTPDNFQSRRPNTSFCFLDIRSPGLGDTAMYLCATSRGGQDSEAFFGQGTRLTVV.

This chain connects TRBV12-3 or TRBV12-4 to TRBJ2-1, with D perhaps TRBD1 (5 bases). Trimming took off 3 bases at V and 10 bases at J, with 13 bases between the two ends. The CDR3 has 13 amino acids. DNA of the CDR3: TGTGCCAGCAGTTTCGGTCGACGGACAGAGCAGTTCTTC. This translates into CASSFGRRTEQFF.

The rearrangement uses TRBV5-4 and TRBJ1-2; 9 bases fit TRBD1. Germline loops: CDR1 SGHNT, CDR2 YYREEE (reference sequence). The CDR3 extends over 15 amino acids. After removal of 0 bases from V and 3 bases from J, the junction contained 3 bases not matched to a gene. CDR3 coding DNA: TGTGCCAGCAGCTTGGGGACAGGGGACCACTATGGCTACACCTTC. This sequence encodes CASSLGTGDHYGYTF.

The chain employs TRBV6-2 or TRBV6-3 and TRBJ2-1; D may be TRBD2 (5 bases). V was shortened by 5 bases and J by 9 bases, with 20 bases between the two germline ends. The V gene's germline CDR1 is MNHEY and CDR2 SVGEGT. CDR3 size: 15 residues. CDR3 amino acids: CASSPRGILRSEQFF. The CDR3, as DNA: TGTGCCAGCAGTCCCAGAGGGATACTCAGGTCTGAGCAGTTCTTC.

This clone was detected only a few times. The chain joins TRBV28 to TRBJ1-4; 7 bases line up with TRBD1. In germline, CDR1 is MDHEN, CDR2 SYDVKM. This CDR3 contains 15 residues. V gave up 5 bases and J gave up 0 bases; unmatched junction bases: 3. The CDR3 nucleotides are TGTGCCAGCAGTGGACAGGAGGCAACTAATGAAAAACTGTTTTTT. This translates into CASSGQEATNEKLFF.

The rearrangement uses TRBV19 and TRBJ1-5; 7 bases align to TRBD1. Trimming removed 3 bases from V and 3 bases from J; junction bases left unmatched: 5. Per the germline V gene, CDR1 is LNHDA and CDR2 is SQIVND (reference sequence). The CDR3 spans 15 residues. The CDR3 spells CASSIGQAINQPQHF. In DNA, the CDR3 is TGTGCCAGTAGTATCGGACAGGCGATCAATCAGCCCCAGCATTTT.

This chain connects TRBV12-3 or TRBV12-4 to TRBJ1-1, with 7 bases identical to TRBD1. Trimming removed 5 bases from V and 6 bases from J; junction bases left unmatched: 6. CDR3 length equals 13 residues. The CDR3 nucleotides read TGTGCCAGCAGTCGAGGGGGCTCGGCTGAAGCTTTCTTT. Protein sequence: CASSRGGSAEAFF.

The chain joins TRBV18 to TRBJ2-1; 8 bases are a match to TRBD2. CDR3 size: 15 residues. The germline V gene encodes CDR1 KGHSH and CDR2 LQKENI. V shed 4 bases and J 7 bases; nucleotides not matched to a gene: 9. This CDR3 reads CASSLPGGAGNEQFF. CDR3 DNA sequence: TGTGCCAGCTCACTGCCCGGGGGGGCAGGGAATGAGCAGTTCTTC.